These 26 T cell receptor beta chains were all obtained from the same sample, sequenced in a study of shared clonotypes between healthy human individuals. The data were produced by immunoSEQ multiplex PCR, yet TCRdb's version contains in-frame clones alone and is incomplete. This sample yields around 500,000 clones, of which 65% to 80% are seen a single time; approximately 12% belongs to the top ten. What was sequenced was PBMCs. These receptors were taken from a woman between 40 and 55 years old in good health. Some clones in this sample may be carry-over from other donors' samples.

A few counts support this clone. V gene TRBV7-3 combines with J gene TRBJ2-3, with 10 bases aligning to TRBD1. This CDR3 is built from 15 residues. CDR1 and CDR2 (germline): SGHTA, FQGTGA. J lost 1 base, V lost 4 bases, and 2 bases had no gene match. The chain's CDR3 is CASSSGTGGTDTQYF. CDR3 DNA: TGTGCCAGCAGCTCTGGGACAGGGGGCACAGATACGCAGTATTTT.

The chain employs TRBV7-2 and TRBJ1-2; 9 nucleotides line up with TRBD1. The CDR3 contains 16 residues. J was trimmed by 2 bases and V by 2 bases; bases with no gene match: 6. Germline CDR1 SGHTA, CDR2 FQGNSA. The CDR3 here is CASSLSGQGSNYGYTF. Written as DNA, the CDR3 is TGTGCCAGCAGCTTATCGGGACAGGGATCCAACTATGGCTACACCTTC.

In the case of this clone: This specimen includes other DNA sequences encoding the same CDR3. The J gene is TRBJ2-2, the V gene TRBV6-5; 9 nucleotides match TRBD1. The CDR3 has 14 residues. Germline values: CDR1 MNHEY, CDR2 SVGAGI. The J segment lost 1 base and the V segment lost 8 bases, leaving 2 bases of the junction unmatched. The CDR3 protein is CASRQGGNTGELFF. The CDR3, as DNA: TGTGCCAGCCGACAGGGGGGGAACACCGGGGAGCTGTTTTTT.

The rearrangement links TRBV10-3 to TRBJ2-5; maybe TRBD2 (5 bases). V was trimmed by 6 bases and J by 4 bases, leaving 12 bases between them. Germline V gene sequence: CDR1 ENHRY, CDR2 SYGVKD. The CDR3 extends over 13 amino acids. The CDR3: CAIRSRVGETQYF. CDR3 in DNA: TGTGCCATCAGGTCGAGGGTGGGAGAGACCCAGTACTTC.

CDR3 in amino acids: CAWSSSRANSPLHF. The CDR3 DNA reads as TGTGCCTGGAGTTCTAGCAGGGCGAATTCACCCCTCCACTTT. The chain carries TRBV30 and TRBJ1-6; tentative D call: TRBD1 (5 bases). The CDR3 totals 14 residues. Trimming shortened V by 2 bases and J by 7 bases, and 12 bases separated the two germline ends. Germline V gene lookup returns CDR1 GTSNPN and CDR2 SVGIG (reference sequence).

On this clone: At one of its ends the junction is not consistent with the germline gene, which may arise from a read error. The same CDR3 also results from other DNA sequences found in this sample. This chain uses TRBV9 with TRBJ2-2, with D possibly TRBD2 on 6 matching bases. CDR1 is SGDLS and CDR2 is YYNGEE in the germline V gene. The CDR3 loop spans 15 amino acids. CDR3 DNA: TGTGCCAGCAGCGTAAATCGCGGGAACACTGGGGAGCTGTTTTTT. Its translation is CASSVNRGNTGELFF.

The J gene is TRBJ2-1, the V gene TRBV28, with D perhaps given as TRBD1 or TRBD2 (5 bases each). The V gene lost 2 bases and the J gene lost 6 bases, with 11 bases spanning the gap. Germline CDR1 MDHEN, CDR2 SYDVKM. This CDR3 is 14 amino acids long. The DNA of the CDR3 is TGTGCCAGCAGTTTAGGGGGAGATTTCAATGAGCAGTTCTTC. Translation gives CASSLGGDFNEQFF. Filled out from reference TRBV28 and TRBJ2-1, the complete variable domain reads DVKVTQSSRYLVKRTGEKVFLECVQDMDHENMFWYRQDPGLGLRLIYFSYDVKMKEKGDIPEGYSVSREKKERFSLILESASTNQTSMYLCASSLGGDFNEQFFGPGTRLTVL.

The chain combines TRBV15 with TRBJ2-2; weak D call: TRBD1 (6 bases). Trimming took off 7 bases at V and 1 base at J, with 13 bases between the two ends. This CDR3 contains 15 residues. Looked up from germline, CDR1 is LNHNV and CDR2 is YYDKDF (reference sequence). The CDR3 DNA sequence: TGTGCCACCACCCAACAGGGCCGGAACACCGGGGAGCTGTTTTTT. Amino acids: CATTQQGRNTGELFF.

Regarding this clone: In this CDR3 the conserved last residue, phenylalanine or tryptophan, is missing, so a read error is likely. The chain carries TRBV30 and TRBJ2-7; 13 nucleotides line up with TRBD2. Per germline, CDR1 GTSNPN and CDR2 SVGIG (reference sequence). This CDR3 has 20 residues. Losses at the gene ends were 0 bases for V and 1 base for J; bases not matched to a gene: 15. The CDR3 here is CAWSVLFGTSGKEGSYEQYS. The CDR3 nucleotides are TGTGCCTGGAGTGTACTTTTCGGGACTAGCGGGAAAGAGGGGTCCTACGAGCAGTACTCC.

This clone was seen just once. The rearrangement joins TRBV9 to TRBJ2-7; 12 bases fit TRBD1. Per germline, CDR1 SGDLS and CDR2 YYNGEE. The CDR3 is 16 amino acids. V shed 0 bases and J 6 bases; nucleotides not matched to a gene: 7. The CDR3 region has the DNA TGTGCCAGCAGCGTAGGATCGGGACAGGGGGCATCCGAGCAGTACTTC. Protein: CASSVGSGQGASEQYF.

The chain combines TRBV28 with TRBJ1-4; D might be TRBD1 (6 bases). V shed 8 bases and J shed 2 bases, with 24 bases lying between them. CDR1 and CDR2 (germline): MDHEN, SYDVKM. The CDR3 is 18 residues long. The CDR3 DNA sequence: TGTGCCAGCGCTGCCCCCTCCACCGGGGGCCAGACTAATGAAAAACTGTTTTTT. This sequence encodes CASAAPSTGGQTNEKLFF.

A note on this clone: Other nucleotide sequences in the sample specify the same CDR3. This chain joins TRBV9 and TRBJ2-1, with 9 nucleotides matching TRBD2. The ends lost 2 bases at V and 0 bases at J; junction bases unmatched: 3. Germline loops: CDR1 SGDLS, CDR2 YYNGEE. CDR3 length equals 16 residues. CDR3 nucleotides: TGTGCCAGCAGCGTGACTAGCGGAAGCTCCTACAATGAGCAGTTCTTC. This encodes CASSVTSGSSYNEQFF. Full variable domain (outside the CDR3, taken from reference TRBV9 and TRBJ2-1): DSGVTQTPKHLITATGQRVTLRCSPRSGDLSVYWYQQSLDQGLQFLIQYYNGEERAKGNILERFSAQQFPDLHSELNLSSLELGDSALYFCASSVTSGSSYNEQFFGPGTRLTVL.

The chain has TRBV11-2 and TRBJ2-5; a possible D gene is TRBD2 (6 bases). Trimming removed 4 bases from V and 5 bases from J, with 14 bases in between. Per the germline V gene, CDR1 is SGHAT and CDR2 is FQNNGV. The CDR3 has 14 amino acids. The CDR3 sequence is CASSSRRVVETQYF. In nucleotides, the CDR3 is TGTGCCAGCAGCTCTCGGAGGGTGGTGGAGACCCAGTACTTC.

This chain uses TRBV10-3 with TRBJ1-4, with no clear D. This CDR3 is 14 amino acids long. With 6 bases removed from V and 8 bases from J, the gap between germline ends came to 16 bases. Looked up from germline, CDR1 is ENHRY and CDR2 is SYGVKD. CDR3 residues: CAISPDPAGEKLFF. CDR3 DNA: TGTGCCATCAGCCCTGATCCGGCGGGCGAAAAACTGTTTTTT.

The CDR3, as DNA: TGTGCCAGCAGCTTTGGCAGGGGAAGGACTGAAGCTTTCTTT. It is translated as CASSFGRGRTEAFF. V gene TRBV5-8 combines with J gene TRBJ1-1, with a possible D match to TRBD1 (6 bases). Germline V gene lookup returns CDR1 SGHTS and CDR2 YDEGEE. With 2 bases removed from V and 5 bases from J, the gap between germline ends came to 13 bases. The CDR3 runs to 14 residues.

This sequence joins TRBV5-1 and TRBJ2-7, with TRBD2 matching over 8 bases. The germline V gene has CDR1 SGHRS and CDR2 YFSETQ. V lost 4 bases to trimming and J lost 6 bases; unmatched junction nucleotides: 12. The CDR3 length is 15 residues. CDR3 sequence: CASSPVMWREAEQYF. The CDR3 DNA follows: TGCGCCAGCAGCCCGGTTATGTGGCGGGAGGCCGAGCAGTACTTC. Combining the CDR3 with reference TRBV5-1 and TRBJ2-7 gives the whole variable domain KAGVTQTPRYLIKTRGQQVTLSCSPISGHRSVSWYQQTPGQGLQFLFEYFSETQRNKGNFPGRFSGRQFSNSRSEMNVSTLELGDSALYLCASSPVMWREAEQYFGPGTRLTVT.

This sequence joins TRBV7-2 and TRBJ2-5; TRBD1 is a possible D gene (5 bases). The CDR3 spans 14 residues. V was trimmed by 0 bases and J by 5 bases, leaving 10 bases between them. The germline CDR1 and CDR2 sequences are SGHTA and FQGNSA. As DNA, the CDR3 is TGTGCCAGCAGCTTAGCGGCAGGGTGGGAGACCCAGTACTTC. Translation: CASSLAAGWETQYF.

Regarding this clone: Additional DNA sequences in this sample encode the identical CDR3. This chain's CDR3 is CASSLAGTTGTGELFF. The CDR3, as DNA: TGCGCCAGCAGCTTAGCCGGGACGACGGGTACCGGGGAGCTGTTTTTT. This chain connects TRBV5-1 to TRBJ2-2, with D perhaps assigned TRBD1 or TRBD2 (5 bases each). The V end lost 2 bases, the J end lost 5 bases, and 16 bases lay between the germline ends. Germline values: CDR1 SGHRS, CDR2 YFSETQ. This CDR3 comprises 16 residues. Full variable domain (missing parts from reference TRBV5-1 and TRBJ2-2): KAGVTQTPRYLIKTRGQQVTLSCSPISGHRSVSWYQQTPGQGLQFLFEYFSETQRNKGNFPGRFSGRQFSNSRSEMNVSTLELGDSALYLCASSLAGTTGTGELFFGEGSRLTVL.

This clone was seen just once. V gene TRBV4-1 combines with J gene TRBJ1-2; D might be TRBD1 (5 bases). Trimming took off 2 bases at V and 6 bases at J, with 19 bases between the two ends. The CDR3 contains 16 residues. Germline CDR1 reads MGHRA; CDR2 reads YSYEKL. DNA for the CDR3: TGCGCCAGCAGCCAATTTTTCGAGGCAGGGTGGGATGGCTACACCTTC. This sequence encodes CASSQFFEAGWDGYTF.

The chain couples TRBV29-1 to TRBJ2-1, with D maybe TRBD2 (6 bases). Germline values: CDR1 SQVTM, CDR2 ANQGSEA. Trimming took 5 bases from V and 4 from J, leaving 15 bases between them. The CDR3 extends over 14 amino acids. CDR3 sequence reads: CSVSQGGIYNEQFF. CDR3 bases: TGCAGCGTTTCCCAGGGCGGGATATACAATGAGCAGTTCTTC.

Here the CDR3 reads CASSSSWADTSNTGELFF. The CDR3, as DNA: TGCGCCAGCAGCTCCTCCTGGGCAGACACCTCGAACACCGGGGAGCTGTTTTTT. This sequence joins TRBV5-1 and TRBJ2-2; no firm D call. The V end was cut by 3 bases, the J end by 0 bases, with 18 bases between. The germline V gene encodes CDR1 SGHRS and CDR2 YFSETQ. The CDR3 has 18 amino acids.

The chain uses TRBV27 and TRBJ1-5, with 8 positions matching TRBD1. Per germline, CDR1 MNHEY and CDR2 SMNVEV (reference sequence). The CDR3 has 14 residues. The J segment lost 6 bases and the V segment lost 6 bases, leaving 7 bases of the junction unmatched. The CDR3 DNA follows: TGTGCCAGCAGCGACAGGGGATTAAGTCAGCCCCAGCATTTT. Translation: CASSDRGLSQPQHF.

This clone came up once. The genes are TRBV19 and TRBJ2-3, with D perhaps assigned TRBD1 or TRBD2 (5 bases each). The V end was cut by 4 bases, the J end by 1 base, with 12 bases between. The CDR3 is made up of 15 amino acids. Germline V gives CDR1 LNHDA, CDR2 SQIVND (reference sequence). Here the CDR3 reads CASSRGTYGTDTQYF. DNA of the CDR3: TGTGCCAGTAGTAGAGGGACGTATGGCACAGATACGCAGTATTTT.

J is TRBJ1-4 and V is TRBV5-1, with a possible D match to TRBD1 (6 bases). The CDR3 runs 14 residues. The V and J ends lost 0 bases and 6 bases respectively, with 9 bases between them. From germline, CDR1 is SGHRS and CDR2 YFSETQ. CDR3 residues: CASSLGPGDEKLFF. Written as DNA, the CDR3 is TGCGCCAGCAGCTTGGGACCAGGGGATGAAAAACTGTTTTTT.

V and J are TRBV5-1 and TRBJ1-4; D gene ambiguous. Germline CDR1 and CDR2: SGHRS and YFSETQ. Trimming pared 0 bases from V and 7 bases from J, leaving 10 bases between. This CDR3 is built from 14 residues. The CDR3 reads CASSLGEIGEKLFF. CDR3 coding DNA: TGCGCCAGCAGCTTGGGGGAGATAGGTGAAAAACTGTTTTTT.

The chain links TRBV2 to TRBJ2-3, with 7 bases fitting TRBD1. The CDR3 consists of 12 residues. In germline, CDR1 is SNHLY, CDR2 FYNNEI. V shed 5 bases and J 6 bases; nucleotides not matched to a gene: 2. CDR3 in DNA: TGTGCCAGCAGTACGACAGGGGATACGCAGTATTTT. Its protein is CASSTTGDTQYF.